One and the same sample provided the 22 T cell receptor beta chains below, sequenced in a study of blood T cell repertoires in COVID-19. Only in-frame clones appear in the TCRdb table, and some are missing; sequencing was by immunoSEQ multiplex PCR. The sample holds approximately 97,000 clones, approximately 84% seen once. The sequenced material came from peripheral blood. These TCRs come from a man aged 40-49 years with active or convalescent COVID-19.

This clone has only one observation. The chain has TRBV5-4 and TRBJ1-1; no clear D. Trimming took 5 bases from V and 4 from J, leaving 15 bases between them. The germline V gene has CDR1 SGHNT and CDR2 YYREEE (reference sequence). This CDR3 is 14 amino acids long. As DNA, the CDR3 is TGTGCCAGCAGACCCGGCGCGGATGGCACTGAAGCTTTCTTT. Its translation: CASRPGADGTEAFF.

The chain carries TRBV10-3 and TRBJ1-5, with D hard to call. The length of the CDR3 is 12 residues. Trimming took 7 bases from V and 5 from J, leaving 9 bases between them. Germline CDR1 ENHRY, CDR2 SYGVKD. The CDR3 is CAITDGDQPQHF. The CDR3 nucleotides read TGTGCCATCACCGACGGGGATCAGCCCCAGCATTTT.

The chain is built from TRBV6-4 and TRBJ1-1; TRBD1 might be the D (6 bases). Looked up from germline, CDR1 is MRHNA and CDR2 is SNTAGT. This CDR3 is built from 14 residues. Between the trimmed V and J ends, which lost 4 bases and 7 bases, there was a span of 16 bases. CDR3 bases: TGTGCCAGCAGTGCTCCCGGGACACTTAATGAAGCTTTCTTT. Protein product: CASSAPGTLNEAFF.

The chain carries TRBV6-2 or TRBV6-3 and TRBJ2-3, with 9 nucleotides matching TRBD1. CDR1 is MNHEY, CDR2 SVGEGT, per germline. The CDR3 is made up of 16 amino acids. J lost 4 bases, V lost 6 bases, and 11 bases had no gene match. CDR3 DNA: TGTGCCAGCAGCGCGGGGACAGGGAGTTTCGCAGATACGCAGTATTTT. The encoded protein is CASSAGTGSFADTQYF.

The CDR3, as DNA: TGCGCCAGCAGCTTGCAAGCTAGCGGGCAAGAGACCCAGTACTTC. Its translation: CASSLQASGQETQYF. V and J are TRBV5-1 and TRBJ2-5; 8 bases align to TRBD2. The CDR3 is 15 amino acids. The V gene's germline CDR1 is SGHRS and CDR2 YFSETQ. V lost 1 base to trimming and J lost 2 bases; unmatched junction nucleotides: 4. Filled out from reference TRBV5-1 and TRBJ2-5, the complete variable domain reads KAGVTQTPRYLIKTRGQQVTLSCSPISGHRSVSWYQQTPGQGLQFLFEYFSETQRNKGNFPGRFSGRQFSNSRSEMNVSTLELGDSALYLCASSLQASGQETQYFGPGTRLLVL.

The CDR3 coding sequence is TGTGCCAGCAGCTTCGTCAGCTCCTACAATGAGCAGTTCTTC. Protein product: CASSFVSSYNEQFF. The chain carries TRBV7-2 and TRBJ2-1; D gene ambiguous. Germline assignment: CDR1 SGHTA and CDR2 FQGNSA. V was trimmed by 3 bases and J by 0 bases, leaving 6 bases between them. The CDR3 runs to 14 residues.

The J gene is TRBJ2-2, the V gene TRBV19, with a possible D match to TRBD2 (6 bases). This CDR3 is 15 amino acids long. Germline CDR1 and CDR2: LNHDA and SQIVND (reference sequence). V gave up 7 bases and J gave up 2 bases, with 14 bases separating them. For the CDR3, the DNA is TGTGCCAGTAAGTCGTTGGCGGGAAACACCGGGGAGCTGTTTTTT. Translating gives CASKSLAGNTGELFF. The full variable domain, rest sourced from reference TRBV19 and TRBJ2-2, is DGGITQSPKYLFRKEGQNVTLSCEQNLNHDAMYWYRQDPGQGLRLIYYSQIVNDFQKGDIAEGYSVSREKKESFPLTVTSAQKNPTAFYLCASKSLAGNTGELFFGEGSRLTVL.

The sample holds a few counts of this clone. The V gene is TRBV7-2, the J gene TRBJ2-4; D perhaps matches TRBD2 (5 bases). The CDR3 totals 17 residues. CDR1 and CDR2 (germline): SGHTA, FQGNSA. V was shortened by 1 base and J by 5 bases, with 18 bases between the two germline ends. CDR3: CASSLVGDYPPENIQYF. The CDR3 coding sequence is TGTGCCAGCAGCTTAGTCGGTGACTATCCTCCTGAAAACATTCAGTACTTC.

This chain joins TRBV10-3 and TRBJ1-1; D uncertain. Per germline, CDR1 ENHRY and CDR2 SYGVKD. The V and J ends lost 4 bases and 2 bases respectively, with 14 bases between them. CDR3 length: 15 residues. CDR3 protein: CAISGTADLNTEAFF. CDR3 bases: TGTGCCATCAGTGGCACAGCAGACCTTAACACTGAAGCTTTCTTT.

V and J are TRBV25-1 and TRBJ1-4; D not certain. V shed 2 bases and J shed 4 bases, with 8 bases lying between them. This CDR3 comprises 14 residues. Germline lookup yields CDR1 MGHDK and CDR2 SYGVNS. This CDR3 is CASSEHPNNEKLFF. The CDR3 DNA is TGTGCCAGCAGTGAACATCCTAATAATGAAAAACTGTTTTTT.

This sequence joins TRBV3-1 (or the pseudogene TRBV3-2) and TRBJ2-3, with D maybe TRBD1 (6 bases). Germline-derived CDR1 and CDR2 are LGHDT and YNNKEL (reference sequence). V lost 5 bases and J lost 8, with 17 bases in between. The CDR3 runs 14 residues. The CDR3, as DNA: TGTGCCAGCAGCTTACCGGACAGAGGTGGTACGCAGTATTTT. It specifies CASSLPDRGGTQYF.

The chain is built from TRBV6-5 and TRBJ1-2, with TRBD1 as a possible D gene (6 bases). The germline gives CDR1 MNHEY, CDR2 SVGAGI. V was pared by 7 bases and J by 4 bases, with 16 bases between. The CDR3 runs 14 residues. The CDR3 region is CASIRGGGSYGYTF. The CDR3 DNA is TGTGCCAGCATCCGAGGGGGGGGCTCCTATGGCTACACCTTC.

DNA of the CDR3: TGTGCCAGCAGCTTTGAGGGACTAGCCCCGCAGTACTTC. It yields the protein CASSFEGLAPQYF. The chain couples TRBV12-1 to TRBJ2-7; the DNA was not compared with TRBD2, the D call given in the table. TRBV12-1 counts as a pseudogene. CDR3 size: 13 residues.

This rearrangement joins TRBV5-1 to TRBJ1-1; D unresolved. The V and J ends lost 2 bases and 2 bases respectively, with 10 bases between them. Germline-derived CDR1 and CDR2 are SGHRS and YFSETQ. This CDR3 contains 14 residues. The CDR3 loop reads CASSFEAVNTEAFF. The CDR3 nucleotides are TGCGCCAGCAGCTTTGAGGCGGTAAACACTGAAGCTTTCTTT.

The genes are TRBV2 and TRBJ1-5; possible D gene TRBD1, 5 bases. V dropped 4 bases and J dropped 6 bases, with 16 bases sitting between them. CDR1 and CDR2 from the germline V gene are SNHLY and FYNNEI. This CDR3 is 15 amino acids long. DNA of the CDR3: TGTGCCAGCAGTGGGGGGAGGCGGATGGGTCAGCCCCAGCATTTT. The encoded protein is CASSGGRRMGQPQHF. Looking up the rest from reference TRBV2 and TRBJ1-5 gives the full variable domain: EPEVTQTPSHQVTQMGQEVILRCVPISNHLYFYWYRQILGQKVEFLVSFYNNEISEKSEIFDDQFSVERPDGSNFTLKIRSTKLEDSAMYFCASSGGRRMGQPQHFGDGTRLSIL.

The chain combines TRBV25-1 with TRBJ2-7, with 9 bases identical to TRBD2. Trimming took 4 bases from V and 0 from J; bases not matched to a gene: 7. In germline, CDR1 is MGHDK, CDR2 SYGVNS. The CDR3 length is 16 residues. DNA for the CDR3: TGTGCCAGCAGTGGCGCGGGGGGGGGCATCTCCTACGAGCAGTACTTC. It encodes CASSGAGGGISYEQYF.

The chain links TRBV7-9 to TRBJ1-6; tentatively, D is TRBD1 (6 bases). The CDR3 covers 14 residues. Trimming took off 6 bases at V and 14 bases at J, with 20 bases between the two ends. Germline CDR1 reads SEHNR; CDR2 reads FQNEAQ (reference sequence). The CDR3 DNA is TGTGCCAGCAGTTATCCGGGACAACGCTTGGCCCTCCACTTT. Translated: CASSYPGQRLALHF.

This rearrangement joins TRBV10-3 to TRBJ2-3, with D possibly matching TRBD1 (6 bases). The ends were cut back, 10 bases at V and 4 bases at J, with 21 bases in the middle. The germline CDR1 and CDR2 sequences are ENHRY and SYGVKD. The CDR3 runs to 15 residues. The CDR3 coding sequence is TGTGCCACCGCCCCCGGACAGATCTCATCAGATACGCAGTATTTT. Translating gives CATAPGQISSDTQYF.

This chain uses TRBV11-2 with TRBJ1-1, with D maybe TRBD1 (5 bases). Trimming cost V 5 bases and J 2 bases, with 15 bases left between them. The CDR3 extends over 15 amino acids. Germline V gives CDR1 SGHAT, CDR2 FQNNGV. The CDR3 DNA follows: TGTGCCAGCAGCGTCGGAAGGACACTTAACACTGAAGCTTTCTTT. This codes for CASSVGRTLNTEAFF.

This clone appeared a single time. The rearrangement joins TRBV15 to TRBJ2-3, with D tentatively TRBD1 (6 bases). The V and J ends lost 5 bases and 2 bases respectively, with 11 bases between them. Germline values: CDR1 LNHNV, CDR2 YYDKDF (reference sequence). The CDR3 is made up of 14 amino acids. As DNA, the CDR3 is TGTGCCACCAGCGGGGGCCTCCTCACAGATACGCAGTATTTT. This codes for CATSGGLLTDTQYF.

The sample holds a few counts of this clone. The V call is TRBV12-5, the J call TRBJ1-3, with D uncertain. The CDR3 spans 13 residues. Germline-derived CDR1 and CDR2 are LGHNT and FRNRAP. The V end lost 3 bases, the J end lost 0 bases, and 3 bases lay between the germline ends. The CDR3 nucleotides read TGTGCTAGTGGTTTTAGCTCTGGAAACACCATATATTTT. It is translated as CASGFSSGNTIYF.

CDR3 DNA sequence: TGTGCCAGCGGAGGACAGGGTGTACATACGCAGTATTTT. Amino acids: CASGGQGVHTQYF. The chain is built from TRBV2 and TRBJ2-3; 8 bases agree with TRBD1. Germline V gives CDR1 SNHLY, CDR2 FYNNEI. The CDR3 is 13 amino acids. The J segment lost 7 bases and the V segment lost 8 bases, leaving 8 bases of the junction unmatched.